Below are 19 T cell receptor beta chains sequenced from a single sample in a study of cytomegalovirus exposure and HLA in healthy donors. Vbeta (60) and Jbeta (13) primers were used in the PCR. TCRdb's table, derived via immunoSEQ multiplex PCR, lists solely in-frame clones and lacks some. The data hold 150,000 to 200,000 clones, with approximately 82% observed a single time. The sequenced sample was PBMCs. Source of these receptors: a man between 45 and 60 years old in good health and CMV-seropositive.

CDR3 region: CASSSGGLGNTEAFF. CDR3 nucleotides: TGTGCCAGCAGCTCCGGAGGGTTAGGGAACACTGAAGCTTTCTTT. The gene calls are TRBV7-8 and TRBJ1-1; D is ambiguous. Germline V CDR1 and CDR2: SGHVS, FQNEAQ. The germline V and J ends were trimmed by 4 bases and 1 base, with 13 bases remaining between them. The CDR3 has 15 amino acids. Complete variable domain (other parts from reference TRBV7-8 and TRBJ1-1): GAGVSQSPRYKVAKRGQDVALRCDPISGHVSLFWYQQALGQGPEFLTYFQNEAQLDKSGLPSDRFFAERPEGSVSTLKIQRTQQEDSAVYLCASSSGGLGNTEAFFGQGTRLTVV.

This chain links TRBV10-3 with TRBJ2-3, with 7 bases fitting TRBD1. The CDR3 spans 16 residues. Germline V gene sequence: CDR1 ENHRY, CDR2 SYGVKD. The trim removed 0 bases at V and 2 bases at J, leaving 5 bases unmatched. The CDR3 bases are TGTGCCATCAGTGAGTCTAGAGGGGGCTACACAGATACGCAGTATTTT. This gives the protein CAISESRGGYTDTQYF.

This chain links TRBV30 with TRBJ1-1; D not resolved. Germline assignment: CDR1 GTSNPN and CDR2 SVGIG (reference sequence). The V end lost 0 bases, the J end lost 1 base, and 12 bases lay between the germline ends. The length of the CDR3 is 15 residues. The CDR3 region is CAWSVPRNWNTEAFF. CDR3 coding DNA: TGTGCCTGGAGTGTACCGAGGAACTGGAACACTGAAGCTTTCTTT.

The chain links TRBV27 to TRBJ2-3; 8 bases are a match to TRBD2. The CDR3 spans 15 residues. Per the germline V gene, CDR1 is MNHEY and CDR2 is SMNVEV (reference sequence). V trimming: 8 bases; J trimming: 2 bases; junction bases outside the gene matches: 9. This chain's CDR3 is CASARSGSPTDTQYF. The CDR3 nucleotides are TGTGCCAGCGCCCGGAGCGGGAGTCCCACAGATACGCAGTATTTT.

The chain combines TRBV10-3 with TRBJ2-5; D uncertain. Germline CDR1 reads ENHRY; CDR2 reads SYGVKD. This CDR3 region has 14 residues. The V end lost 1 base, the J end lost 5 bases, and 11 bases lay between the germline ends. In DNA, the CDR3 is TGTGCCATCAGTGAGTTAGGCACCGGGGAGACCCAGTACTTC. This sequence encodes CAISELGTGETQYF.

This chain uses TRBV30 with TRBJ2-1; 7 nucleotides match TRBD1. There are 18 residues in the CDR3. Trimming removed 0 bases from V and 0 bases from J; junction bases left unmatched: 11. Germline V gene data show CDR1 as GTSNPN and CDR2 as SVGIG (reference sequence). The CDR3 sequence is CAWSVRGGWPSSYNEQFF. The CDR3 DNA reads TGTGCCTGGAGTGTAAGAGGGGGCTGGCCGAGCTCCTACAATGAGCAGTTCTTC.

This clone was found once. The V and J genes are TRBV29-1 and TRBJ1-1; D perhaps matches TRBD1 (6 bases). Trimming pared 3 bases from V and 1 base from J, leaving 12 bases between. Germline CDR1 is SQVTM and CDR2 is ANQGSEA. This CDR3 is 14 amino acids long. CDR3 sequence reads: CSVDPGTRNTEAFF. The CDR3, as DNA: TGCAGCGTTGATCCCGGGACAAGGAACACTGAAGCTTTCTTT.

The J gene is TRBJ2-3, the V gene TRBV7-9; weak D call: TRBD2 (6 bases). The germline V and J ends were trimmed by 3 bases and 2 bases, with 9 bases remaining between them. Germline values: CDR1 SEHNR, CDR2 FQNEAQ (reference sequence). The CDR3 has 14 amino acids. In DNA, the CDR3 is TGTGCCAGCAGCTTGGCGGGACCCACAGATACGCAGTATTTT. Residues: CASSLAGPTDTQYF.

The chain employs TRBV25-1 and TRBJ1-4; TRBD1 matches 11 bases. CDR1 is MGHDK and CDR2 is SYGVNS in the germline V gene. The CDR3 loop spans 15 amino acids. The V gene end was trimmed by 6 bases and the J gene end by 8 bases; junction bases not matched to a gene: 8. The CDR3 region is CASRTGQGEGEKLFF. CDR3 nucleotides: TGTGCCAGCAGAACGGGACAGGGGGAAGGGGAAAAACTGTTTTTT.

The J gene is TRBJ2-1, the V gene TRBV5-1; weak D call: TRBD2 (6 bases). This CDR3 contains 15 residues. Per the germline V gene, CDR1 is SGHRS and CDR2 is YFSETQ. V shed 0 bases and J shed 8 bases, with 15 bases lying between them. CDR3 protein: CASSLDGGIVYEQFF. The DNA for the CDR3 is TGCGCCAGCAGCTTGGATGGCGGGATAGTCTATGAGCAGTTCTTC. Based on the CDR3 plus reference TRBV5-1 and TRBJ2-1, the full variable domain is KAGVTQTPRYLIKTRGQQVTLSCSPISGHRSVSWYQQTPGQGLQFLFEYFSETQRNKGNFPGRFSGRQFSNSRSEMNVSTLELGDSALYLCASSLDGGIVYEQFFGPGTRLTVL.

The chain employs TRBV5-1 and TRBJ2-1; 8 bases agree with TRBD2. Germline CDR1 reads SGHRS; CDR2 reads YFSETQ. The CDR3 loop spans 14 amino acids. V was pared by 7 bases and J by 6 bases, with 9 bases of the junction left unmatched. The CDR3 coding sequence is TGCGCCAGCCGTAGGCTAGCGGGTCTCAATGAGCAGTTCTTC. As protein: CASRRLAGLNEQFF.

The chain carries TRBV7-9 and TRBJ1-2, with D hard to call. V lost 2 bases to trimming and J lost 7 bases, with 17 bases between them. This CDR3 comprises 15 residues. From germline, CDR1 is SEHNR and CDR2 FQNEAQ (reference sequence). Here the CDR3 DNA reads TGTGCCAGCAGCTTATCGGGGTCCCAACTATTTGGCTACACCTTC. Amino acids: CASSLSGSQLFGYTF.

The chain joins TRBV2 to TRBJ1-2; D unresolved. The length of the CDR3 is 15 residues. V lost 6 bases and J 2 bases, leaving 16 bases between the germline ends. Germline loops: CDR1 SNHLY, CDR2 FYNNEI. The CDR3 DNA follows: TGTGCCAGCAGGGTCCTAAGGCAGGCGAACTATGGCTACACCTTC. The encoded protein is CASRVLRQANYGYTF.

The J gene is TRBJ2-1, the V gene TRBV14, with TRBD2 identical over 9 bases. The CDR3 length is 18 residues. Trimming removed 0 bases from V and 10 bases from J; junction bases left unmatched: 16. Germline V gene sequence: CDR1 SGHDN, CDR2 FVKESK. CDR3 loop: CASSQDGIDLAGLDEQFF. CDR3 sequence (DNA): TGTGCCAGCAGCCAAGATGGTATCGATCTAGCGGGGCTGGACGAGCAGTTCTTC.

This clone was counted a few times. V is TRBV29-1 and J is TRBJ1-6; D is uncertain. Germline V lookup: CDR1 SQVTM, CDR2 ANQGSEA. Trimming shortened V by 7 bases and J by 7 bases, and 11 bases separated the two germline ends. The CDR3 runs to 12 residues. CDR3 bases: TGCAGCGCCGGAGAGCTAAATTCACCCCTCCACTTT. Protein sequence: CSAGELNSPLHF.

The CDR3 DNA reads as TGTGCCAGCAGGAAGACAGGAAATAACGAGCAGTACTTC. Translated, it gives CASRKTGNNEQYF. This chain connects TRBV11-2 to TRBJ2-5; tentative D call: TRBD1 (6 bases). The J call may be faulty, since TRBJ2-7 better matches the DNA end. The CDR3 extends over 13 amino acids. Looked up from germline, CDR1 is SGHAT and CDR2 is FQNNGV.

This chain links TRBV19 with TRBJ1-2; 7 bases align to TRBD1. This CDR3 has 16 amino acids. J lost 3 bases, V lost 5 bases, and 12 bases had no gene match. Germline V gives CDR1 LNHDA, CDR2 SQIVND (reference sequence). The CDR3 region is CASSRGPGQSYYGYTF. DNA of the CDR3: TGTGCCAGTAGTCGAGGCCCGGGACAGTCCTACTATGGCTACACCTTC.

Written as DNA, the CDR3 is TGCGCCAGCAGCCGCGCTGACATCCGGAACACCGGGGAGCTGTTTTTT. Translating it yields CASSRADIRNTGELFF. The chain is built from TRBV5-1 and TRBJ2-2; D is unclear. With 4 bases removed from V and 1 base from J, the gap between germline ends came to 14 bases. The CDR3 spans 16 residues. Germline CDR1 and CDR2: SGHRS and YFSETQ.

The gene calls are TRBV5-1 and TRBJ1-2, with D possibly matching TRBD1 (6 bases). V dropped 3 bases and J dropped 7 bases, with 16 bases sitting between them. CDR1 and CDR2 from the germline V gene are SGHRS and YFSETQ. The CDR3 is 14 residues long. CDR3 coding DNA: TGCGCCAGCAGCTCCGGACAGATCCCTCCTGGCTACACCTTC. This sequence encodes CASSSGQIPPGYTF.